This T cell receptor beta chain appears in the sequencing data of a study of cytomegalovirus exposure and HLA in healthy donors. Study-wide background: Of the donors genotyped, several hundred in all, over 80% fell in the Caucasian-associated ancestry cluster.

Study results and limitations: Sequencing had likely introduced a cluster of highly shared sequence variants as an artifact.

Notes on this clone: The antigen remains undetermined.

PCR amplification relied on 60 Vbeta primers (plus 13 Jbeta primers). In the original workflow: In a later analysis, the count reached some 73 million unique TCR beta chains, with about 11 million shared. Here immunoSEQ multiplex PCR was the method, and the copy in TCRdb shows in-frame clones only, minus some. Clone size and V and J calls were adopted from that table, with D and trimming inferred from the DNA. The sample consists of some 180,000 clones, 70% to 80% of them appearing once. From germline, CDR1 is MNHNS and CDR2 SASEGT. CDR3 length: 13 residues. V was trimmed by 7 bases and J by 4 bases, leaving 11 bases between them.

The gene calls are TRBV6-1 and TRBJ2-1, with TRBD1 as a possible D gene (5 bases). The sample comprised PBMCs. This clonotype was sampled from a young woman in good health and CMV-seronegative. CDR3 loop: CASNLDTYNEQFF. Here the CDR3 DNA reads TGTGCCAGCAATTTGGACACTTACAATGAGCAGTTCTTC.